The 28 T cell receptor beta chains given below trace back to one sample, sequenced in a study of tumor-infiltrating lymphocytes in primary liver carcinoma. It was unsorted whole blood that yielded blood RNA, and germline DNA was also extracted. The input was about 490 ng total RNA; TCR beta cDNA was made from it with a constant-region primer. ARM-PCR was slightly modified, and three nested multiplex PCR rounds with it gave rise to the TCR beta libraries. TRBV1-TRBV30 forward primers paired with a C-beta reverse primer were used in the first two PCR rounds, which ran approximately 11 cycles each. TCRdb reanalysed the multiplex PCR reads using MiXCR and keeps one entry per CDR3 protein. The data hold 310,000 or so distinct CDR3 sequences, with more than 55% observed a single time. The source material was peripheral blood. These receptors all stem from a woman in her twenties or thirties with primary liver carcinoma and hepatitis B virus infection.

The chain joins TRBV6-1 to TRBJ2-5, with D hard to call. V lost 5 bases and J lost 10, with 17 bases in between. The germline V gene has CDR1 MNHNS and CDR2 SASEGT. CDR3 length equals 13 residues. CDR3 sequence: CASSTSRGVDQYF. The CDR3 DNA follows: TGTGCCAGCAGTACGAGCCGTGGAGTGGACCAGTACTTC.

Comment on this clonotype: A read error may produce the germline difference seen at one junction end. The chain employs TRBV4-1 and TRBJ2-3; TRBD1 matches 10 bases. Per germline, CDR1 MGHRA and CDR2 YSYEKL. This CDR3 is 15 amino acids long. The chain's CDR3 is CASSLGQGDADSQYF. The CDR3 bases are TGCGCCAGCAGCCTTGGACAGGGGGACGCAGATTCGCAGTATTTT.

Of note for this clonotype: This CDR3 is missing its conserved last phenylalanine or tryptophan, likely due to a read error. The genes are TRBV11-2 and TRBJ2-7; TRBD2 is a possible D gene (7 bases). V was clipped by 6 bases and J by 2 bases, with 17 bases between them. CDR1 and CDR2 (germline): SGHAT, FQNNGV. The CDR3 runs to 15 residues. In nucleotides, the CDR3 is TGTGCCAGCAGTTCACTGGGGGGGGCCACCTACGAGCAGTACTTA. Protein sequence: CASSSLGGATYEQYL.

This clonotype was counted a single time. The chain employs TRBV11-1 and TRBJ2-5, with D hard to call. CDR3 length: 12 amino acids. V lost 5 bases and J 4 bases, leaving 8 bases between the germline ends. CDR1 SGHAT and CDR2 FQDESV come from the germline V gene (reference sequence). CDR3 amino acids: CASSRKGETQYF. The CDR3 nucleotides read TGTGCCAGCAGCAGGAAGGGAGAGACCCAGTACTTC.

Turning to this clonotype: Sequence at one end of the junction differs from germline and may be a read error. The chain employs TRBV6-1 and TRBJ1-6; D unclear. Germline V CDR1 and CDR2: MNHNS, SASEGT. The CDR3 is 14 amino acids. This chain's CDR3 is CASSELGVRPPLHF. In nucleotides, the CDR3 is TGTGCCAGCAGTGAACTCGGCGTACGTCCACCTCTCCACTTT.

In the case of this clonotype: Sequence at one end of the junction differs from germline and may be a read error. The chain links TRBV6-6 to TRBJ2-7; D is unclear. Per the germline V gene, CDR1 is MNHNY and CDR2 is SVGAGI (reference sequence). CDR3 size: 15 residues. The CDR3: CTSSSRLRHFYEQYF. In nucleotides, the CDR3 is TGTACCAGCAGCTCTCGGCTAAGACATTTTTACGAGCAGTACTTC.

This clonotype has at least ten counts. This chain uses TRBV4-2 with TRBJ1-1; no clear D. The CDR3 covers 14 residues. Germline V gene lookup returns CDR1 LGHNA and CDR2 YNFKEQ. The ends were cut back, 2 bases at V and 4 bases at J, with 11 bases in the middle. The CDR3 spells CASSQRLEGTEAFF. CDR3 sequence (DNA): TGTGCCAGCAGCCAAAGGCTCGAGGGCACTGAAGCTTTCTTT.

The table lists this clonotype with a few counts. The chain has TRBV4-1 and TRBJ2-1, with D unresolved. The CDR3 is made up of 12 amino acids. Trimming cost V 8 bases and J 9 bases, with 14 bases left between them. CDR1 is MGHRA and CDR2 is YSYEKL in the germline V gene. The CDR3 spells CASERVGGEQFF. The CDR3 nucleotides read TGCGCCAGCGAACGAGTTGGCGGTGAGCAGTTCTTC.

The CDR3 region has the DNA TGTGCCAGCAGCGTACAGGTCCTAACTGTGTATGAGCAGTTCTTC. Its translation: CASSVQVLTVYEQFF. The chain uses TRBV11-2 and TRBJ2-1, with a weak D call TRBD1 (5 bases). Per the germline V gene, CDR1 is SGHAT and CDR2 is FQNNGV. This CDR3 is built from 15 residues. V was shortened by 5 bases and J by 8 bases, with 19 bases between the two germline ends.

On this clonotype: An end of the junction does not agree with germline; a read error may underlie this. The chain employs TRBV11-2 and TRBJ2-3; 8 positions match TRBD2. CDR3 length: 17 residues. CDR1 and CDR2 from the germline V gene are SGHAT and FQNNGV. CDR3 sequence (DNA): TGTGCCAGTAGCTTAGATAGCGGGATCTATCCTACGGATGCGCAGTATTTT. As protein: CASSLDSGIYPTDAQYF.

The count of this clonotype is one. A much larger clone lies a single base off, so this may be a read error. V usage is TRBV6-2 or TRBV6-3 and J usage is TRBJ1-3, with D unresolved. Germline-derived CDR1 and CDR2 are MNHEY and SVGEGT. This CDR3 comprises 12 residues. Here the CDR3 DNA reads TGTGCCAACAGTACCTCAGATTCCACCATATATTTT. Its protein is CANSTSDSTIYF.

Notes on this clonotype: At one end the junction does not follow the germline gene, possibly because of a read error. The CDR3 here is CDSSRHGSSYEQYF. CDR3 bases: TGTGACAGCAGCAGGCACGGGAGTTCCTACGAGCAGTACTTC. The rearrangement uses TRBV5-4 and TRBJ2-7; D is perhaps TRBD2 (6 bases). The CDR3 totals 14 residues. Germline V gives CDR1 SGHNT, CDR2 YYREEE (reference sequence).

This clonotype was observed a handful of times. The J gene is TRBJ2-5, the V gene TRBV12-3 or TRBV12-4; 7 bases are shared with TRBD1. This CDR3 spans 13 amino acids. J lost 3 bases, V lost 7 bases, and 5 bases had no gene match. The CDR3 sequence is CASNYRGEETQYF. CDR3 sequence (DNA): TGTGCCAGCAATTACAGGGGTGAAGAGACCCAGTACTTC.

Of note for this clonotype: Mismatch with germline at one junction end may stem from a read error. This chain connects TRBV29-1 to TRBJ2-2; 7 nucleotides agree with TRBD2. The germline V gene encodes CDR1 SQVTM and CDR2 ANQGSEA. The CDR3 has 15 amino acids. CDR3 amino acids: CSVEIWRGNSGELFF. In nucleotides, the CDR3 is TGCAGCGTTGAAATATGGCGGGGGAACAGCGGGGAGCTGTTTTTT.

Notes on this clonotype: The junction does not match germline at one end; this may be a read error. The chain combines TRBV6-5 with TRBJ2-7, with D possibly matching TRBD2 (6 bases). CDR1 and CDR2 from the germline V gene are MNHEY and SVGAGI. The CDR3 consists of 16 residues. The CDR3 here is CASSYSLGGEAYEQYF. The DNA of the CDR3 is TGTGCCAGTAGTTACTCCCTCGGAGGGGAGGCCTACGAGCAGTACTTC.

Worth noting for this clonotype: Here the CDR3 omits its conserved ending phenylalanine or tryptophan, so a read error is the likely source. The rearrangement links TRBV11-2 to TRBJ2-5; TRBD2 might be the D (6 bases). The germline V gene encodes CDR1 SGHAT and CDR2 FQNNGV. The CDR3 is made up of 15 amino acids. This chain's CDR3 is CASILALTRRETQYS. The CDR3, as DNA: TGTGCCAGCATCTTAGCCTTGACTAGGCGGGAGACCCAGTACTCC.

This clonotype occurred a few times. V gene TRBV29-1 combines with J gene TRBJ2-5; D could derive from TRBD1 or TRBD2 (5 bases each). Trimming removed 7 bases from V and 0 bases from J, with 12 bases in between. The germline CDR1 and CDR2 sequences are SQVTM and ANQGSEA. CDR3 length: 13 residues. The CDR3 DNA reads TGCAGCGGGACCGGGGCCAACCAAGAGACCCAGTACTTC. The encoded protein is CSGTGANQETQYF.

The chain combines TRBV13 with TRBJ2-6, with D uncertain. The CDR3 has 16 residues. The V end lost 5 bases, the J end lost 0 bases, and 11 bases lay between the germline ends. Germline V gives CDR1 PRHDT, CDR2 FYEKMQ (reference sequence). The chain's CDR3 is CASSHDISSGANVLTF. In DNA form, the CDR3 reads TGTGCCAGCAGCCATGACATTTCCTCTGGGGCCAACGTCCTGACTTTC.

The chain links TRBV9 to TRBJ2-1; D is possibly TRBD1 (5 bases). This CDR3 comprises 13 residues. The V end was cut by 4 bases, the J end by 6 bases, with 11 bases between. Per the germline V gene, CDR1 is SGDLS and CDR2 is YYNGEE. For the CDR3, the DNA is TGTGCCAGCAGCCTCTCAGGGCTCAATGAGCAGTTCTTC. Translation: CASSLSGLNEQFF.

As concerns this clonotype: The junction departs from germline at one end; a sequencing error may be responsible. The chain carries TRBV12-3 or TRBV12-4 and TRBJ2-5; D unresolved. The CDR3 spans 13 residues. CDR3 residues: CAGSLGGQETQYF. The CDR3 region has the DNA TGTGCCGGCAGTTTAGGTGGTCAAGAGACCCAGTACTTC.

A single count supports this clonotype. A much larger clone lies one base from this, so it may be a read error. The V and J genes are TRBV6-6 and TRBJ2-6; D is unclear. The germline CDR1 and CDR2 sequences are MNHNY and SVGAGI (reference sequence). The germline V and J ends were trimmed by 10 bases and 0 bases, with 10 bases remaining between them. This CDR3 region has 14 residues. The CDR3 sequence: CATIISSGANVLTF. The CDR3, as DNA: TGTGCCACCATCATAAGCTCTGGGGCCAACGTCCTGACTTTC.

This clonotype showed up just a few times. V gene TRBV6-2 or TRBV6-3 combines with J gene TRBJ2-7, with 12 bases identical to TRBD2. The V and J ends lost 2 bases and 2 bases, in that order; junction bases with no gene match: 1. The CDR3 is 15 residues long. CDR1 and CDR2 from the germline V gene are MNHEY and SVGEGT. CDR3 residues: CASSYLAGGPYEQYF. The CDR3 nucleotides are TGTGCCAGCAGTTACCTAGCGGGAGGGCCCTACGAGCAGTACTTC.

This clonotype was found a few times. The V gene is TRBV4-1, the J gene TRBJ2-1; tentatively, D is TRBD2 (6 bases). V dropped 4 bases and J dropped 4 bases, with 17 bases sitting between them. Per the germline V gene, CDR1 is MGHRA and CDR2 is YSYEKL. This CDR3 spans 16 amino acids. CDR3 sequence reads: CASSPLGVRGYNEQFF. CDR3 in DNA: TGCGCCAGCAGCCCCTTAGGGGTACGGGGGTACAATGAGCAGTTCTTC.

Comments on this clonotype: This may arise from a read error, as a much more abundant clone is one base away. The rearrangement links TRBV5-6 to TRBJ1-1; 9 bases match TRBD1. This CDR3 spans 16 amino acids. In germline, CDR1 is SGHDT, CDR2 YYEEEE. The CDR3 region is CASTLKGDRAGTEAFF. DNA of the CDR3: TGTGCCAGCACCTTGAAAGGGGACAGGGCGGGGACTGAAGCTTTCTTT.

This clonotype was recorded once. The junction differs from germline at one of its ends, possibly a read error. V usage is TRBV6-1 and J usage is TRBJ1-5; D is unclear. The CDR3 consists of 15 residues. Germline CDR1 and CDR2: MNHNS and SASEGT. The CDR3 coding sequence is TGTGCCAGCAGTGGAGCCGAGGCAGGAAATCAGCCCCAGCAGTTT. This codes for CASSGAEAGNQPQQF.

This sequence joins TRBV7-8 and TRBJ2-1; 10 bases align to TRBD2. V trimming: 7 bases; J trimming: 10 bases; junction bases outside the gene matches: 16. Germline V gene sequence: CDR1 SGHVS, CDR2 FQNEAQ. The CDR3 extends over 16 amino acids. As DNA, the CDR3 is TGTGCCAGCACCCTGGCATTATCTAGCGGGAGTCAGGAGCAGTTCTTC. As protein: CASTLALSSGSQEQFF.

This clonotype came up a few times. The chain combines TRBV7-8 with TRBJ2-7; perhaps D is TRBD1 or TRBD2 (6 bases each). From germline, CDR1 is SGHVS and CDR2 FQNEAQ. V lost 3 bases and J 5 bases, leaving 29 bases between the germline ends. CDR3 length: 19 amino acids. CDR3 sequence reads: CASSLPPVGWRGKIDEQYF. In nucleotides, the CDR3 is TGTGCCAGCAGCTTGCCCCCGGTCGGGTGGAGGGGGAAGATCGACGAGCAGTACTTC.

The chain has TRBV30 and TRBJ2-5; no reliable D call. V was clipped by 3 bases and J by 10 bases, with 21 bases between them. This CDR3 comprises 14 residues. Germline CDR1 GTSNPN, CDR2 SVGIG (reference sequence). The CDR3 region has the DNA TGTGCCTGGAGCTTACCGGCGGCGGTGAGGATCCAGTACTTC. Its protein product is CAWSLPAAVRIQYF. Variable domain in full (rest from reference TRBV30 and TRBJ2-5): SQTIHQWPATLVQPVGSPLSLECTVEGTSNPNLYWYRQAAGRGLQLLFYSVGIGQISSEVPQNLSASRPQDRQFILSSKKLLLSDSGFYLCAWSLPAAVRIQYFGPGTRLLVL.